Each of the 16 T cell receptor beta chains below was sequenced from the same sample in a study of T cells in Graves' hyperthyroidism and ophthalmopathy. RNA transcripts gave rise to amplified TCR beta CDR3 regions. With the HTBI primer set, the TCR CDR3 went through a first round of RT-PCR. TCRdb ran MiXCR on the multiplex PCR reads and lists one entry per CDR3 protein. The sample shows some 98,000 distinct CDR3 sequences, roughly 40% of them seen only once. Material for sequencing was peripheral blood or thyroid tissue (not recorded which). The receptor source for this set is a young woman with Graves' hyperthyroidism.

This clonotype has just a few counts. The CDR3 nucleotides are TGTGCCAGCAGCCAAGACGAGTACAATGAGCAGTTCTTC. Translating it yields CASSQDEYNEQFF. This chain connects TRBV7-2 to TRBJ2-1; no clear D gene. Trimming took 5 bases from V and 4 from J, leaving 9 bases between them. CDR1 SGHTA and CDR2 FQGNSA come from the germline V gene. The CDR3 extends over 13 amino acids.

In this sample, this clonotype turned up many times. This chain connects TRBV7-6 to TRBJ1-2, with 9 bases aligning to TRBD1. This CDR3 is 13 amino acids long. Per germline, CDR1 SGHVS and CDR2 FNYEAQ. J lost 8 bases, V lost 6 bases, and 7 bases had no gene match. The CDR3 nucleotides read TGTGCCAGCAGTTTTGAGACAGGGGGGGGCTACACCTTC. Translated, it gives CASSFETGGGYTF.

This clonotype has a single count. The chain has TRBV9 and TRBJ2-2; 7 positions agree with TRBD1. The V gene's germline CDR1 is SGDLS and CDR2 YYNGEE. This CDR3 region has 17 residues. The V segment lost 5 bases and the J segment 0 bases; nucleotides outside the gene matches: 10. DNA for the CDR3: TGTGCCAGCAGTTCCCCCTCGGGACAGACGAACACCGGGGAGCTGTTTTTT. Translated: CASSSPSGQTNTGELFF.

This clonotype showed up many times. The chain is built from TRBV5-1 and TRBJ2-6; TRBD2 might be the D (6 bases). The CDR3 totals 16 residues. Per the germline V gene, CDR1 is SGHRS and CDR2 is YFSETQ. V lost 0 bases, J lost 0 bases, and 7 bases lay in between. DNA for the CDR3: TGCGCCAGCAGCTTGGACGGGAGCTCTGGGGCCAACGTCCTGACTTTC. It translates to CASSLDGSSGANVLTF.

This clonotype appeared many times. The gene calls are TRBV4-1 and TRBJ2-7, with TRBD2 as a possible D gene (5 bases). Looked up from germline, CDR1 is MGHRA and CDR2 is YSYEKL. Trimming cost V 2 bases and J 2 bases, with 10 bases left between them. There are 14 residues in the CDR3. In nucleotides, the CDR3 is TGCGCCAGCAGCCAAAAACTAGGGACCTACGAGCAGTACTTC. Translation: CASSQKLGTYEQYF.

The V gene is TRBV6-1, the J gene TRBJ2-7, with 11 bases matching TRBD2. The germline gives CDR1 MNHNS, CDR2 SASEGT. This CDR3 contains 15 residues. The V segment lost 3 bases and the J segment 2 bases; nucleotides outside the gene matches: 3. CDR3 sequence: CASSETSGTTYEQYF. In nucleotides, the CDR3 is TGTGCCAGCAGTGAGACTAGCGGGACAACCTACGAGCAGTACTTC.

The chain uses TRBV29-1 and TRBJ2-7; a weak D match, TRBD2 (6 bases). The germline V gene encodes CDR1 SQVTM and CDR2 ANQGSEA. CDR3 size: 14 residues. Trimming removed 4 bases at V and 3 bases at J, with 16 bases between. Here the CDR3 DNA reads TGCAGCGTTGGGGTGGGAGGAGGGGTCTACGAGCAGTACTTC. It yields the protein CSVGVGGGVYEQYF.

This chain uses TRBV6-1 with TRBJ2-5, with 12 bases identical to TRBD2. This CDR3 spans 14 amino acids. With V trimmed by 9 bases and J by 6 bases, 8 bases remained unmatched. CDR1 is MNHNS and CDR2 is SASEGT in the germline V gene. CDR3 DNA: TGTGCCAGTCTAGCGGGAGGGCCGTCAAAGACCCAGTACTTC. It encodes CASLAGGPSKTQYF.

This clonotype was recorded at least ten times. The chain employs TRBV7-9 and TRBJ1-1; D is uncertain. V was clipped by 1 base and J by 4 bases, with 7 bases between them. Germline V gene sequence: CDR1 SEHNR, CDR2 FQNEAQ (reference sequence). The CDR3 contains 13 residues. CDR3 sequence reads: CASSLDMSTEAFF. CDR3 sequence (DNA): TGTGCCAGCAGCTTAGACATGAGCACTGAAGCTTTCTTT.

This clonotype was found many times. The CDR3, as DNA: TGTGCCAGCTCGACCGGATCAACTAATGAAAAACTGTTTTTT. Protein: CASSTGSTNEKLFF. The gene calls are TRBV12-3 or TRBV12-4 and TRBJ1-4; D unclear. The CDR3 runs to 14 residues. Deletions cut 8 bases from V and 0 bases from J, with 10 bases between.

This clonotype was detected many times. J is TRBJ2-3 and V is TRBV12-3 or TRBV12-4; 11 bases map to TRBD1. CDR3 size: 15 residues. The V and J ends lost 6 bases and 6 bases, in that order; junction bases with no gene match: 8. Here the CDR3 DNA reads TGTGCCAGCAGGCGGGACAGGGGGAAGCTTGATACGCAGTATTTT. Its protein is CASRRDRGKLDTQYF.

This clonotype appeared many times. The J gene is TRBJ2-7, the V gene TRBV6-5; no reliable D call. V was shortened by 2 bases and J by 0 bases, with 5 bases between the two germline ends. This CDR3 spans 13 amino acids. The germline V gene encodes CDR1 MNHEY and CDR2 SVGAGI. The chain's CDR3 is CASSYLRSYEQYF. The DNA of the CDR3 is TGTGCCAGCAGTTACCTTCGCTCCTACGAGCAGTACTTC.

On this clonotype itself: This may be a read error, as it is one base from a much larger clone. The chain uses TRBV18 and TRBJ2-7; no reliable D call. CDR3 size: 14 residues. Germline CDR1 and CDR2: KGHSH and LQKENI. The CDR3, as DNA: TGTGCCAGCGCACCAACCTTAGACTCCTACGAGCAGTACTTC. Its protein product is CASAPTLDSYEQYF.

Turning to this clonotype: An end of the junction differs from the germline gene, which may be a read error. This chain links TRBV5-1 with TRBJ2-5, with a weak D call TRBD2 (5 bases). CDR1 is SGHRS and CDR2 is YFSETQ in the germline V gene. There are 12 residues in the CDR3. CDR3 sequence reads: CASSPGSEAQYF. Written as DNA, the CDR3 is TGCGCCAGCAGCCCGGGATCAGAGGCCCAGTACTTC.

This clonotype was recorded at least ten times. The rearrangement uses TRBV10-3 and TRBJ2-5; D is perhaps TRBD2 (5 bases). This CDR3 has 15 amino acids. Germline V gene sequence: CDR1 ENHRY, CDR2 SYGVKD. V was cut by 5 bases and J by 4 bases, with 17 bases left in between. The CDR3 protein is CAISRRPRLLETQYF. The DNA of the CDR3 is TGTGCCATCAGTCGGCGCCCCCGACTACTAGAGACCCAGTACTTC.

CDR3 protein: CASSEDGLGNQPQHF. The CDR3 DNA reads as TGTGCCAGCAGTGAAGATGGATTGGGCAATCAGCCCCAGCATTTT. This sequence joins TRBV2 and TRBJ1-5; D is unclear. The CDR3 has 15 amino acids. Looked up from germline, CDR1 is SNHLY and CDR2 is FYNNEI. V lost 1 base and J lost 2, with 9 bases in between.